This T cell receptor (beta chain) was sequenced in a study of identical twins. Study observations and caveats: There were fewer insertions in abundant cord blood beta clonotypes, but memory repertoires showed no such pattern.

Donors were all healthy Caucasians. The CDR3 is 15 amino acids. Unmatched junction bases numbered 3, after V lost 1 base and J lost 4 bases. Germline values: CDR1 SGHAT, CDR2 FQNNGV. cDNA carried unique molecular identifiers, and a universal primer site was added by template switching. TCRdb redid the calling of the 5' RACE reads with MiXCR, one entry per CDR3 protein. Here the sample spans just under 550,000 distinct CDR3 sequences, approximately 14% being singletons. This clonotype appeared a few times. As yet, its antigen is unknown. This same sample was also part of a study on yellow fever vaccine responses in identical twins.

The sequence derives from a woman aged 18-30 years in good health. This rearrangement joins TRBV11-2 to TRBJ2-1; 8 nucleotides match TRBD2. Sequencing was done on a sample of CD4+ T cells sorted from blood. CDR3: CASSLAGGNYNEQFF. The CDR3 bases are TGTGCCAGCAGCTTAGCGGGGGGGAATTACAATGAGCAGTTCTTC.